The 30 T cell receptor beta chains given below trace back to one sample, sequenced in a study of a mutant IDH1 vaccine in newly diagnosed glioma. Time point described: week 5, during vaccination. Every single dose of the vaccine, 300 ug of mutant IDH1 20-mer peptide, came with topical imiquimod. Antigens for these TCRs are unknown. TCRdb's copy holds only in-frame clones and misses some; the assay was immunoSEQ multiplex PCR. The sample includes around 58,000 clones, approximately 82% of them seen just once. The starting material was PBMCs, obtained from a glioma patient whose treatment included an IDH1 peptide vaccine. The receptors here all came from a man under 40 with glioma.

The chain combines TRBV5-1 with TRBJ2-3; weak D call: TRBD1 (8 bases). Germline V gene sequence: CDR1 SGHRS, CDR2 YFSETQ. Deletions cut 4 bases from V and 5 bases from J, with 14 bases between. This CDR3 contains 14 residues. DNA for the CDR3: TGCGCCAGCAGCGACAGGGGCGGGGGAGATACGCAGTATTTT. Translated, it gives CASSDRGGGDTQYF.

The table lists this clone with a count of one. The genes are TRBV5-6 and TRBJ1-2, with 9 bases that match TRBD1. CDR1 and CDR2 (germline): SGHDT, YYEEEE. CDR3 length: 13 residues. V trimming: 4 bases; J trimming: 7 bases; junction bases outside the gene matches: 5. CDR3 sequence (DNA): TGTGCCAGCAGCCTACAGGGGGCTTTTGGCTACACCTTC. This gives the protein CASSLQGAFGYTF.

This sequence joins TRBV5-1 and TRBJ2-5; D remains unclear. Gene TRBJ2-7 matches the end of the DNA better, so the J call may be wrong. The germline V gene encodes CDR1 SGHRS and CDR2 YFSETQ. This CDR3 spans 15 amino acids. The DNA for the CDR3 is TGCGCCAGCAGCTTGGATCCGCGGCTAGACTACGAGCAGTACTTC. Translating it yields CASSLDPRLDYEQYF.

The chain links TRBV19 to TRBJ2-1, with D perhaps TRBD1 or TRBD2 (6 bases each). Trimming shortened V by 3 bases and J by 4 bases, and 22 bases separated the two germline ends. Germline V gene data show CDR1 as LNHDA and CDR2 as SQIVND (reference sequence). CDR3 length equals 18 residues. The CDR3 sequence: CASSISRGRETGYNEQFF. CDR3 in DNA: TGTGCCAGTAGTATTAGTCGGGGGCGCGAGACGGGTTACAATGAGCAGTTCTTC.

This clone has a handful of counts. The chain employs TRBV4-1 and TRBJ1-1; the D gene is possibly TRBD1 (6 bases). This CDR3 has 14 residues. Trimming removed 4 bases at V and 3 bases at J, with 12 bases between. Germline CDR1 and CDR2: MGHRA and YSYEKL. DNA of the CDR3: TGCGCCAGCAGCCGAGGGGGGTTGGACACTGAAGCTTTCTTT. It specifies CASSRGGLDTEAFF.

This clone was counted a single time. V and J are TRBV7-9 and TRBJ2-5; the D gene could be TRBD1 or TRBD2 (5 bases each). The CDR3 has 14 amino acids. CDR1 is SEHNR, CDR2 FQNEAQ, per germline (reference sequence). Deletions cut 4 bases from V and 5 bases from J, with 14 bases between. The CDR3 is CASSSRGSRETQYF. The DNA of the CDR3 is TGTGCCAGCAGCTCCCGGGGCTCGAGGGAGACCCAGTACTTC.

The V gene is TRBV7-8, the J gene TRBJ1-6; the match to TRBD1 covers 8 bases. V trimming: 0 bases; J trimming: 10 bases; junction bases outside the gene matches: 5. The germline V gene has CDR1 SGHVS and CDR2 FQNEAQ. CDR3 length equals 15 residues. The DNA for the CDR3 is TGTGCCAGCAGCTTAGCCGCAGGGGGCAGGTCACCCCTCCACTTT. Its protein product is CASSLAAGGRSPLHF. Full variable domain (remainder filled in from reference TRBV7-8 and TRBJ1-6): GAGVSQSPRYKVAKRGQDVALRCDPISGHVSLFWYQQALGQGPEFLTYFQNEAQLDKSGLPSDRFFAERPEGSVSTLKIQRTQQEDSAVYLCASSLAAGGRSPLHFGNGTRLTVT.

This clone was detected a few times. The rearrangement joins TRBV27 to TRBJ1-1; TRBD1 agrees at 7 bases. Germline-derived CDR1 and CDR2 are MNHEY and SMNVEV (reference sequence). The CDR3 is 16 amino acids. V shed 5 bases and J 2 bases; nucleotides not matched to a gene: 11. CDR3: CASSTTGNLFNTEAFF. CDR3 in DNA: TGTGCCAGCAGTACGACAGGGAACCTGTTTAACACTGAAGCTTTCTTT.

The J gene is TRBJ2-7, the V gene TRBV9, with 7 bases that match TRBD2. The germline CDR1 and CDR2 sequences are SGDLS and YYNGEE. The V and J ends lost 4 bases and 4 bases, in that order; junction bases with no gene match: 8. This CDR3 spans 14 amino acids. CDR3 DNA: TGTGCCAGCAGCCATGGGGGGGAGCCATACGAGCAGTACTTC. This codes for CASSHGGEPYEQYF.

The chain carries TRBV9 and TRBJ1-6; D not certain. The CDR3 is 17 residues long. V dropped 0 bases and J dropped 0 bases, with 10 bases sitting between them. Germline V gene lookup returns CDR1 SGDLS and CDR2 YYNGEE. The CDR3 nucleotides read TGTGCCAGCAGCGTAGGAGACGTCAGCTCCTATAATTCACCCCTCCACTTT. Protein product: CASSVGDVSSYNSPLHF.

This clone appeared once. V and J are TRBV5-1 and TRBJ2-3; no clear D. V was shortened by 0 bases and J by 5 bases, with 7 bases between the two germline ends. The CDR3 covers 13 residues. The germline V gene has CDR1 SGHRS and CDR2 YFSETQ. The CDR3: CASSLVERDTQYF. The CDR3 nucleotides read TGCGCCAGCAGCTTGGTAGAGAGAGATACGCAGTATTTT.

The chain employs TRBV30 and TRBJ1-6; D uncertain. There are 16 residues in the CDR3. Germline loops: CDR1 GTSNPN, CDR2 SVGIG (reference sequence). V lost 3 bases, J lost 1 base, and 13 bases lay in between. The CDR3 DNA reads as TGTGCCTGGAGCCGACCCATGTTGTCCTATAATTCACCCCTCCACTTT. Its translation: CAWSRPMLSYNSPLHF.

The chain joins TRBV2 to TRBJ2-5; 8 nucleotides agree with TRBD1. CDR3 length equals 13 residues. Germline V CDR1 and CDR2: SNHLY, FYNNEI. After removal of 7 bases from V and 4 bases from J, the junction contained 5 bases not matched to a gene. In DNA, the CDR3 is TGTGCCAGCACCGGACAGGGTGTAGAGACCCAGTACTTC. Its protein is CASTGQGVETQYF.

V is TRBV2 and J is TRBJ1-3; no definite D call. Germline CDR1 reads SNHLY; CDR2 reads FYNNEI. Trimming took off 4 bases at V and 0 bases at J, with 22 bases between the two ends. This CDR3 region has 19 residues. The CDR3 coding sequence is TGTGCCAGCAGTGCTGAACCACCCACCTTGGCTAGCTCTGGAAACACCATATATTTT. It specifies CASSAEPPTLASSGNTIYF.

This chain uses TRBV13 with TRBJ2-5, with 9 bases lining up with TRBD2. V was clipped by 2 bases and J by 5 bases; unmatched bases: 6. This CDR3 contains 15 residues. The germline CDR1 and CDR2 sequences are PRHDT and FYEKMQ (reference sequence). CDR3 nucleotides: TGTGCCAGCAGCTTACGGCGGGGGGGCGGCGAGACCCAGTACTTC. It yields the protein CASSLRRGGGETQYF.

The genes are TRBV4-2 and TRBJ2-2; 8 bases are shared with TRBD1. The V and J ends lost 0 bases and 6 bases, in that order; junction bases with no gene match: 6. The CDR3 runs 16 residues. Looked up from germline, CDR1 is LGHNA and CDR2 is YNFKEQ. CDR3 sequence: CASSQDETGDPGELFF. The CDR3 nucleotides read TGTGCCAGCAGCCAAGACGAGACAGGGGACCCCGGGGAGCTGTTTTTT.

This chain connects TRBV6-1 to TRBJ2-7; the D call may be TRBD1 or TRBD2 (5 bases each). The germline V and J ends were trimmed by 8 bases and 6 bases, with 17 bases remaining between them. Per germline, CDR1 MNHNS and CDR2 SASEGT. The CDR3 is 13 residues long. Written as DNA, the CDR3 is TGTGCCAGCCGGGGCCTAGAGGCCCTCGAGCAGTACTTC. Its translation: CASRGLEALEQYF.

The rearrangement links TRBV18 to TRBJ2-1, with 12 bases aligning to TRBD2. CDR1 KGHSH and CDR2 LQKENI come from the germline V gene. CDR3 length: 17 amino acids. V lost 2 bases, J lost 5 bases, and 7 bases stayed unmatched. DNA for the CDR3: TGTGCCAGCTCACCAGACCTAGCGGGGGGGCGGAACAATGAGCAGTTCTTC. Its translation is CASSPDLAGGRNNEQFF.

This clone was picked up a small number of times. The rearrangement links TRBV13 to TRBJ1-5; TRBD1 is a possible D gene (5 bases). Germline V gene lookup returns CDR1 PRHDT and CDR2 FYEKMQ (reference sequence). Trimming cost V 5 bases and J 7 bases, with 12 bases left between them. This CDR3 region has 13 residues. CDR3 coding DNA: TGTGCCAGCAGCCCCCGGGGGGAGCAGCCCCAGCATTTT. Residues: CASSPRGEQPQHF.

This sequence joins TRBV7-9 and TRBJ1-4; no definite D call. The V end was cut by 5 bases, the J end by 5 bases, with 15 bases between. Germline CDR1 reads SEHNR; CDR2 reads FQNEAQ (reference sequence). The CDR3 length is 15 residues. The CDR3 bases are TGTGCCAGCAGCGATCAAGGTTCCGGGAATGAAAAACTGTTTTTT. Its translation is CASSDQGSGNEKLFF.

Only a few counts were recorded for this clone. The chain combines TRBV9 with TRBJ1-1; unclear D gene. There are 15 residues in the CDR3. With 7 bases removed from V and 0 bases from J, the gap between germline ends came to 16 bases. Looked up from germline, CDR1 is SGDLS and CDR2 is YYNGEE. CDR3: CASHPRGVVNTEAFF. CDR3 nucleotide sequence: TGTGCCAGCCATCCGAGAGGTGTCGTGAACACTGAAGCTTTCTTT.

The rearrangement joins TRBV7-9 to TRBJ1-2; 12 nucleotides align to TRBD1. This CDR3 is 16 amino acids long. The junction had 9 bases not matched to a gene; V was cut back by 3 bases and J by 7 bases. The germline V gene encodes CDR1 SEHNR and CDR2 FQNEAQ (reference sequence). CDR3 bases: TGTGCCAGCAGCTTGGCGTCCGGGACAGGGGGCTTTGGCTACACCTTC. It translates to CASSLASGTGGFGYTF.

This CDR3 is CASRQGFQPQHF. DNA of the CDR3: TGTGCCAGTAGACAGGGGTTTCAGCCCCAGCATTTT. The rearrangement links TRBV28 to TRBJ1-5, with 8 positions matching TRBD1. The CDR3 loop spans 12 amino acids. J gave up 6 bases and V 9 bases, and 4 bases lay outside the gene matches. CDR1 and CDR2 (germline): MDHEN, SYDVKM.

The J gene is TRBJ2-3, the V gene TRBV7-9, with 11 bases identical to TRBD2. This CDR3 spans 17 amino acids. J gave up 6 bases and V 5 bases, and 13 bases lay outside the gene matches. Germline values: CDR1 SEHNR, CDR2 FQNEAQ (reference sequence). Written as DNA, the CDR3 is TGTGCCAGCAGCCCTAAACGTCTAGCGGGAGGATCCGATACGCAGTATTTT. Amino acids: CASSPKRLAGGSDTQYF.

This chain links TRBV7-9 with TRBJ2-5, with D possibly TRBD1 on 6 matching bases. The ends were cut back, 4 bases at V and 0 bases at J, with 12 bases in the middle. The germline CDR1 and CDR2 sequences are SEHNR and FQNEAQ (reference sequence). The CDR3 has 15 amino acids. CDR3 region: CASSSGQLYQETQYF. The CDR3 DNA is TGTGCCAGCAGCTCCGGACAGTTGTACCAAGAGACCCAGTACTTC.

V usage is TRBV7-2 and J usage is TRBJ2-4, with D hard to call. V lost 1 base and J lost 1, with 5 bases in between. Germline loops: CDR1 SGHTA, CDR2 FQGNSA. The CDR3 is 14 amino acids. In nucleotides, the CDR3 is TGTGCCAGCAGCTTAGAACCCGCCAAAAACATTCAGTACTTC. The encoded protein is CASSLEPAKNIQYF. The full variable domain, in which reference TRBV7-2 and TRBJ2-4 provide the parts outside the CDR3, is GAGVSQSPSNKVTEKGKDVELRCDPISGHTALYWYRQSLGQGLEFLIYFQGNSAPDKSGLPSDRFSAERTGGSVSTLTIQRTQQEDSAVYLCASSLEPAKNIQYFGAGTRLSVL.

The chain links TRBV19 to TRBJ2-2; D is possibly TRBD1 or TRBD2 (5 bases each). CDR1 and CDR2 from the germline V gene are LNHDA and SQIVND (reference sequence). V was clipped by 7 bases and J by 0 bases, with 24 bases between them. The CDR3 has 19 amino acids. CDR3 sequence: CASTTYNLRDGTNTGELFF. CDR3 nucleotides: TGTGCCAGTACCACATATAACCTCCGGGACGGAACGAACACCGGGGAGCTGTTTTTT. The whole variable domain, remainder taken from reference TRBV19 and TRBJ2-2, is DGGITQSPKYLFRKEGQNVTLSCEQNLNHDAMYWYRQDPGQGLRLIYYSQIVNDFQKGDIAEGYSVSREKKESFPLTVTSAQKNPTAFYLCASTTYNLRDGTNTGELFFGEGSRLTVL.

The genes are TRBV6-5 and TRBJ1-6; 9 nucleotides align to TRBD1. After removal of 4 bases from V and 9 bases from J, the junction contained 7 bases not matched to a gene. Germline loops: CDR1 MNHEY, CDR2 SVGAGI. The CDR3 is 15 amino acids. The chain's CDR3 is CASSSPGTGLSPLHF. The CDR3 bases are TGTGCCAGCAGTTCCCCCGGGACAGGGCTTTCACCCCTCCACTTT.

V is TRBV27 and J is TRBJ1-2; 8 bases match TRBD1. Per germline, CDR1 MNHEY and CDR2 SMNVEV (reference sequence). The junction had 3 bases not matched to a gene; V was cut back by 0 bases and J by 3 bases. This CDR3 is 15 amino acids long. CDR3: CASSLSRDRYYGYTF. The CDR3 nucleotides are TGTGCCAGCAGTTTATCGCGGGACAGGTACTATGGCTACACCTTC.

The chain has TRBV4-1 and TRBJ2-7, with TRBD2 matching 7 bases. Per germline, CDR1 MGHRA and CDR2 YSYEKL. V lost 2 bases, J lost 3 bases, and 4 bases stayed unmatched. This CDR3 has 14 residues. CDR3 bases: TGCGCCAGCAGCCAATCCTGGACTAGCTACGAGCAGTACTTC. Amino acids: CASSQSWTSYEQYF.